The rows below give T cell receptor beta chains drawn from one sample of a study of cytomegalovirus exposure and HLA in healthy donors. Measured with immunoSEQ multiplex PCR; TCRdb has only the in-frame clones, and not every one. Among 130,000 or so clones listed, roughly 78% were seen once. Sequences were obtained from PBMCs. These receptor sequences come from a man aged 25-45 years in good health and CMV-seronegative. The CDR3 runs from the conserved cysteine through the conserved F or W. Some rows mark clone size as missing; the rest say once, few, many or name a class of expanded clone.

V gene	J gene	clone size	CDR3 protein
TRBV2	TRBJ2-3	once	CASSPGADTQYF
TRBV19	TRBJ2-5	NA	CASSAGGGGETQYF
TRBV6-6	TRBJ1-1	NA	CASSYPGTEEAFF
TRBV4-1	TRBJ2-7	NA	CASSQPGQGREQYF
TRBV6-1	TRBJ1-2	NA	CASSEYPPPGHRNYGYTF
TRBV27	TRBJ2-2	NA	CASSLRGHAGELFF
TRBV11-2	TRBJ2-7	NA	CASSFGTLSYEQYF
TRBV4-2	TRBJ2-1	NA	CASSQDLGLAVNEQFF
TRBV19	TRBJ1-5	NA	CASSIGDRDLQPQHF
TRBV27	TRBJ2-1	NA	CASSTSGSVNEQFF
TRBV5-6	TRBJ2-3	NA	CASSFEGGSDTQYF
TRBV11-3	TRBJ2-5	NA	CASSLPPTGKQETQYF
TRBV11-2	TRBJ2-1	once	CASSLAGGGNHEQFF
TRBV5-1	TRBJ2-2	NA	CASSFQQGFSGELFF
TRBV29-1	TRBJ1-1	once	CSVEDQGTGPPRNPEAFF
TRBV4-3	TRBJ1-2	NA	CASSHPDSYGYTF
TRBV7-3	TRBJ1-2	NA	CASSSRQGRSNGYTF
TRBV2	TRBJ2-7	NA	CASSRTSGSYHEQYF
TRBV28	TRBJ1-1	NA	CASSLPGGGFLAFF
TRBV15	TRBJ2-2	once	CATRGQRTGELFF
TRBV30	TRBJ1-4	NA	CAWSEDRRATNEKLFF
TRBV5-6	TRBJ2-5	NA	CASSRMEDRGWYQETQYF
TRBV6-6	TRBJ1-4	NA	CASSYGGLERLFF
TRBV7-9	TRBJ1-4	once	CASSPRGFEKLFF
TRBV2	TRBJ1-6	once	CASTESSYNSPLHF
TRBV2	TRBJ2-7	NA	CASSEPGAKNEQYF
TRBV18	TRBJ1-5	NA	CASSPLGHSNQPQHF
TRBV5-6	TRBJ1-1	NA	CASSLGGRNTEAFF
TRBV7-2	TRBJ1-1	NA	CASSQGTGGSEAFF
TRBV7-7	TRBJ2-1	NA	CASSSGQGAHNEQFF
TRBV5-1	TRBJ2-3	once	CASSYPGTSTDTQYF
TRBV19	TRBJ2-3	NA	CASSILPGQGGHTQYF
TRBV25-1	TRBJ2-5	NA	CASSESGQAAETQYF
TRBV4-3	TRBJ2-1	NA	CASSQVRASHHNEQFF
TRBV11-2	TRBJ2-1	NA	CASSSLARYNEQFF
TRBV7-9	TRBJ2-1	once	CASTQRVAVDNEQFF
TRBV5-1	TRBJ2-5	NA	CASSSGGAVETQYF
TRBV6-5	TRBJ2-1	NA	CASSYFPSGDEQFF
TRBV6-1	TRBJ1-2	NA	CASSVTGGADGYTF
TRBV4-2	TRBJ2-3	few	CASRGLARDTQYF
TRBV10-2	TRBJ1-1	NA	CASSGRRTANTEAFF
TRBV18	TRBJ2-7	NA	CASSPPQGYEQYF
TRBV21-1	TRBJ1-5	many	CASSKVSGRDHSNQPQHF
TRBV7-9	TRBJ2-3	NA	CASSSRLAGESTDTQYF
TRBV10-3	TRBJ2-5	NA	CAISESTGGPGETQYF
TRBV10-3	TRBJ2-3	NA	CASTPGDTQYF
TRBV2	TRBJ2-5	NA	CASSGKRGQSQETQYF
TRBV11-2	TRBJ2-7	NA	CASSLSRLAREQYF
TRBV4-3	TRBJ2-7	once	CASSLTGTGLPKQYF
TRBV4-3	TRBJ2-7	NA	CASSQVSSSYEQYF
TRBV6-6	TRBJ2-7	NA	CASRQQGLESLQYF
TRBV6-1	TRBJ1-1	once	CASSANGNTEAFF
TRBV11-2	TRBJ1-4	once	CASSPFGTLEKLFF